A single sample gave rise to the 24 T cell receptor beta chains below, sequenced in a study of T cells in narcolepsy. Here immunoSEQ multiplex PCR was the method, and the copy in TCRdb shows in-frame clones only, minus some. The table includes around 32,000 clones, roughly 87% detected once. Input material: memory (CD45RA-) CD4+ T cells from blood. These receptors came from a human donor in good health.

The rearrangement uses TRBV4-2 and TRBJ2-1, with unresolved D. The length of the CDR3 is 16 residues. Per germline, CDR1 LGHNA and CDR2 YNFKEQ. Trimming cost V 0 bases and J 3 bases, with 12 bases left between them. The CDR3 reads CASSQEEGGDYNEQFF. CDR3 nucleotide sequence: TGTGCCAGCAGCCAAGAGGAAGGCGGAGACTACAATGAGCAGTTCTTC.

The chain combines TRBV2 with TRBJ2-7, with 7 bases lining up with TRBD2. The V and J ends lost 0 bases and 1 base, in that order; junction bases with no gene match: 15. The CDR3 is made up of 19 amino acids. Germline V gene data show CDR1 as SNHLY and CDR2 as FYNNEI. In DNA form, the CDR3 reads TGTGCCAGCAGTGAAGCGCTCGGGACGATCGGGGGGAAATCCTACGAGCAGTACGTC. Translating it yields CASSEALGTIGGKSYEQYV.

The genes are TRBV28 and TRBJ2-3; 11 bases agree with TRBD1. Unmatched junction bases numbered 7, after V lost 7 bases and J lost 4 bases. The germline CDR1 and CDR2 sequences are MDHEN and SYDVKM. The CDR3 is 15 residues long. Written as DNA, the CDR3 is TGTGCCAGCACATATCCGGGACAGGGGGCAGATACGCAGTATTTT. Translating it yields CASTYPGQGADTQYF.

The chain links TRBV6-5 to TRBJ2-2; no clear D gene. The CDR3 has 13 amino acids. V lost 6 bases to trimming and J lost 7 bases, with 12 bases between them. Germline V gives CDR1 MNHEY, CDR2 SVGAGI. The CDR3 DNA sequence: TGTGCCAGCAGCCTTGGGAACTTCGGGGAGCTGTTTTTT. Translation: CASSLGNFGELFF.

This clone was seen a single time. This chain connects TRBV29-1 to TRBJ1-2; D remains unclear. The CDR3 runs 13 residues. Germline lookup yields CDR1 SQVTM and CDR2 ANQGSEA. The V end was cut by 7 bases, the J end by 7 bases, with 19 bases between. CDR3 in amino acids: CSASGSSPRGYTF. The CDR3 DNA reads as TGCAGCGCCTCCGGGAGCTCCCCCCGTGGCTACACCTTC.

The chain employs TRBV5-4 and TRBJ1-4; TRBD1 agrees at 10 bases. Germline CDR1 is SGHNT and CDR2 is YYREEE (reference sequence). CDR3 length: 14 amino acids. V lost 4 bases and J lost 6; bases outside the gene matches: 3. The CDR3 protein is CASSRQGAHEKLFF. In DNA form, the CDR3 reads TGTGCCAGCAGCCGACAGGGGGCGCATGAAAAACTGTTTTTT. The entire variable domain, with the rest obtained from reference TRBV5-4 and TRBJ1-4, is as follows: ETGVTQSPTHLIKTRGQQVTLRCSSQSGHNTVSWYQQALGQGPQFIFQYYREEENGRGNFPPRFSGLQFPNYSSELNVNALELDDSALYLCASSRQGAHEKLFFGSGTQLSVL.

The CDR3 here is CASRTGQNNEKLFF. The CDR3 DNA reads as TGTGCCAGCAGGACGGGACAGAATAATGAAAAACTGTTTTTT. The V and J genes are TRBV6-5 and TRBJ1-4, with 7 bases identical to TRBD1. V lost 6 bases to trimming and J lost 4 bases; unmatched junction nucleotides: 5. The CDR3 runs to 14 residues. Germline assignment: CDR1 MNHEY and CDR2 SVGAGI.

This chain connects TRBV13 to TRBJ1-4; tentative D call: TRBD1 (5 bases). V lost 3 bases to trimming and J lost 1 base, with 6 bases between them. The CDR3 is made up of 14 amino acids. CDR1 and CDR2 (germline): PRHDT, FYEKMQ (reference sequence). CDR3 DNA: TGTGCCAGCAGCTTCAGGGAAACTAATGAAAAACTGTTTTTT. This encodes CASSFRETNEKLFF.

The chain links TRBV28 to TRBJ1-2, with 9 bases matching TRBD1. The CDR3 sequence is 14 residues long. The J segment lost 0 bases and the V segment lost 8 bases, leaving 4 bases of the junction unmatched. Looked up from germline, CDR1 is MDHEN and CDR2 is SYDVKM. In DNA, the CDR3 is TGTGCCAGCCGGACAGGGGTAGCTAACTATGGCTACACCTTC. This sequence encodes CASRTGVANYGYTF.

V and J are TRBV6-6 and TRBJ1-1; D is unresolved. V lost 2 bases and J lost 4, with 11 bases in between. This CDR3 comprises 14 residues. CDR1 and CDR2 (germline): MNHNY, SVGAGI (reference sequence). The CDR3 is CASSYREVSTEAFF. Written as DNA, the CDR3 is TGTGCCAGCAGTTACAGGGAAGTGAGCACTGAAGCTTTCTTT.

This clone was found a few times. The CDR3 DNA reads TGTGCCAGCATCTTCACGGGGACCGGGGAGCTGTTTTTT. Translation: CASIFTGTGELFF. This chain connects TRBV6-1 to TRBJ2-2, with D tentatively TRBD2 (5 bases). CDR1 and CDR2 from the germline V gene are MNHNS and SASEGT. V was trimmed by 7 bases and J by 5 bases, leaving 11 bases between them. The CDR3 sequence is 13 residues long.

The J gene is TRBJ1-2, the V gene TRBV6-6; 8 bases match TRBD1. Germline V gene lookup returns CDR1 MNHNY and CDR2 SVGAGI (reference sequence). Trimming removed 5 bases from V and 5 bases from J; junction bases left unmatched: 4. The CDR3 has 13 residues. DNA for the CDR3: TGTGCCAGCAGTGCGACAGGGGCGTATGGCTACACCTTC. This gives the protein CASSATGAYGYTF.

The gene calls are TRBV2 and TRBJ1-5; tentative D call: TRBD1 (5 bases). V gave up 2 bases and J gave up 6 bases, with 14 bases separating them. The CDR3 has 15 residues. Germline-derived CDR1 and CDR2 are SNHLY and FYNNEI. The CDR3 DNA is TGTGCCAGCAGTGAACGGCAGGGTACGGGTCAGCCCCAGCATTTT. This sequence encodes CASSERQGTGQPQHF.

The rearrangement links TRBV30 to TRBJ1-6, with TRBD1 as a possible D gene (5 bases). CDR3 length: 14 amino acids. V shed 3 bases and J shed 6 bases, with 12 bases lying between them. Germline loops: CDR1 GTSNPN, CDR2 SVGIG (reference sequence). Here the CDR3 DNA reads TGTGCCTGGAGAGCTCGACAGTCTAATTCACCCCTCCACTTT. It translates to CAWRARQSNSPLHF.

This CDR3 reads CSVEDGGRTEAFF. The CDR3 coding sequence is TGCAGCGTTGAAGATGGGGGGAGGACTGAAGCTTTCTTT. The J gene is TRBJ1-1, the V gene TRBV29-1; D possibly corresponds to TRBD1 (5 bases). V lost 0 bases to trimming and J lost 5 bases, with 10 bases between them. This CDR3 region has 13 residues. From germline, CDR1 is SQVTM and CDR2 ANQGSEA.

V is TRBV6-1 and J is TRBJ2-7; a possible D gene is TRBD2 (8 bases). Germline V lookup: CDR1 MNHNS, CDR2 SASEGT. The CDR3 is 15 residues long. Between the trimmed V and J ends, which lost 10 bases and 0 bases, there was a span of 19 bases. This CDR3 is CAIRGDGGASYEQYF. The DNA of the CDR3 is TGTGCCATCAGGGGGGACGGGGGGGCCTCCTACGAGCAGTACTTC.

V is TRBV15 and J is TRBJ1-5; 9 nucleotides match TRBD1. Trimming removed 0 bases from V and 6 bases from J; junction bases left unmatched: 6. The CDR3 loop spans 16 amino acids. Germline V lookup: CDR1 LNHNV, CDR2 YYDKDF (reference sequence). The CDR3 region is CATSRDLRQGGQPQHF. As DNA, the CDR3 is TGTGCCACCAGCAGAGATCTGCGACAGGGGGGTCAGCCCCAGCATTTT.

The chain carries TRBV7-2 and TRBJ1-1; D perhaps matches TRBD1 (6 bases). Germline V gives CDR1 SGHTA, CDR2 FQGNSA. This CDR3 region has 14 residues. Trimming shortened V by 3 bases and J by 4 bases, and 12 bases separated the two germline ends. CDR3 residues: CASSFSRGGTEAFF. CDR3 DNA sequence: TGTGCCAGCAGCTTCTCCAGGGGAGGCACTGAAGCTTTCTTT.

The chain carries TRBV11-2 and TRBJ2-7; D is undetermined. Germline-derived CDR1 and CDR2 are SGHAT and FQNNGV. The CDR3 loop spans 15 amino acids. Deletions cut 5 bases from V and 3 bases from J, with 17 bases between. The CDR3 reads CASSPGLRAIYEQYF. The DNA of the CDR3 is TGTGCCAGCAGCCCCGGGCTTCGAGCCATCTACGAGCAGTACTTC.

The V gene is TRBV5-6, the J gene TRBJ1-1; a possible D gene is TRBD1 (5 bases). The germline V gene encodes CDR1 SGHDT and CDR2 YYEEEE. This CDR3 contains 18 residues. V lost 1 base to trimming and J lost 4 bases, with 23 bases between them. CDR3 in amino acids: CASSLSGWRRGIPTEAFF. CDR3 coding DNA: TGTGCCAGCAGCTTGTCGGGGTGGAGGAGGGGAATACCCACTGAAGCTTTCTTT.

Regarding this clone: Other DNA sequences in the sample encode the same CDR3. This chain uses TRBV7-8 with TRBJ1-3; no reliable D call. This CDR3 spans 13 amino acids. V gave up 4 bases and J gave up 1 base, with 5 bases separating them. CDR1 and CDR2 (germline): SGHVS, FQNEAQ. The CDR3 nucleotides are TGTGCCAGCAGCTCCGGATCTGGAAACACCATATATTTT. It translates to CASSSGSGNTIYF.

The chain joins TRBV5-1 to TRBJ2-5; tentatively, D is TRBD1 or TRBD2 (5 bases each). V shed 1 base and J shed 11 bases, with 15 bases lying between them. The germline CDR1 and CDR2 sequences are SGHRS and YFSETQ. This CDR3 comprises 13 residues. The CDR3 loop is CASSLNGATVQYF. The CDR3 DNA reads TGCGCCAGCAGCTTGAACGGGGCCACCGTGCAGTACTTC.

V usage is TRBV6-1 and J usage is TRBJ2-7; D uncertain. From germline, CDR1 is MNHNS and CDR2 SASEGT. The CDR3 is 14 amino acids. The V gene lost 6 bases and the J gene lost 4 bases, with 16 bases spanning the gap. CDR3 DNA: TGTGCCAGCAGCTTAGTTGGCAGACCTTACGAGCAGTACGTC. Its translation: CASSLVGRPYEQYV.

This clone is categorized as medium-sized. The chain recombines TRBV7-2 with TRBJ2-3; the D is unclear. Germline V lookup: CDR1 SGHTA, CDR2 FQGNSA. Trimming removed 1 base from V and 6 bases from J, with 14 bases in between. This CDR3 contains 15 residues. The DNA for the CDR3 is TGTGCCAGCAGCTTAGTGGCTCGCGGTGGGGATACGCAGTATTTT. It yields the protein CASSLVARGGDTQYF. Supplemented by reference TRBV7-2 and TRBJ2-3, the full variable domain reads GAGVSQSPSNKVTEKGKDVELRCDPISGHTALYWYRQSLGQGLEFLIYFQGNSAPDKSGLPSDRFSAERTGGSVSTLTIQRTQQEDSAVYLCASSLVARGGDTQYFGPGTRLTVL.